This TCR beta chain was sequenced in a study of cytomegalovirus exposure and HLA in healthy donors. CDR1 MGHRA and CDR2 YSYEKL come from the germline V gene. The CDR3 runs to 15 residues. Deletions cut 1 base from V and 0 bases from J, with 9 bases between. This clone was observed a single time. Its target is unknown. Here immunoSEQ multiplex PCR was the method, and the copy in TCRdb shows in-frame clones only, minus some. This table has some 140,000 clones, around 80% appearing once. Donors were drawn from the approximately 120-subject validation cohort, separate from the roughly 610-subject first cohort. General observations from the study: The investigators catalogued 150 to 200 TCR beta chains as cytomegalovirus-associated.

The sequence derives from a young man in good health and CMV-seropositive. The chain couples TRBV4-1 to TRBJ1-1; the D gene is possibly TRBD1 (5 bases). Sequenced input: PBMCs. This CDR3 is CASSQVVGLNTEAFF. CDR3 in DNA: TGCGCCAGCAGCCAAGTTGTGGGGCTGAACACTGAAGCTTTCTTT.